Given below is one TCR beta chain in context. Its antigen is unknown. Per-base quality was not reported, and no clone a single base away is much larger than it. This record belongs to a study of blood T cell repertoires in COVID-19 (dated by TCRdb to about 2020). Study-wide context: Collaborator samples came from the United States, Italy and Spain and covered acute and convalescent phases of COVID-19. Where available, HLA class I and class II types were obtained from metadata supplied by the sample provider rather than from assay-based typing. A freely available public database, intended as a resource for researchers studying the immune response to SARS-CoV-2, is where the repertoires were released. Samples were obtained from the ongoing ImmuneRACE study (first 160 participants) and from roughly 1,300 subjects provided by 6 global collaborators. Subjects who had been exposed to COVID-19, were actively infected with it, or had recovered from it provided the deeply sampled blood TCRbeta repertoires that made up the dataset. The material from the prospective study consisted of cDNA or gDNA derived from T cells, B-cell-depleted T cells, or PBMCs. Nearly every sample came with metadata listing a de-identified subject ID, COVID-19 status, age in years and sex.

The investigation overall reported the following: The quantity of clinical and demographic metadata differed by source and by participant and was supplied without curation.

In the prospective study, participants were roughly 18 to 95 years old, resided in 24 geographic areas of the United States, and were enrolled through a virtual design. Cohort assignment in the prospective study relied on participant-reported clinical history from a screening survey and a study questionnaire. A participant counted as exposed if, within 2 weeks of entering the study, that participant had been in contact with someone who had a PCR-confirmed or clinician-diagnosed COVID-19 case. In the prospective study, whole blood, serum and a nasopharyngeal or oropharyngeal swab were collected from each participant by mobile phlebotomists. Participants in the prospective study had the option to provide additional blood draws and questionnaires over a roughly 2-month period. Blood samples from the prospective study were shipped frozen or at room temperature prior to DNA extraction. The immunoSEQ Assay, a bias-controlled multiplex PCR, was used to amplify TCRbeta CDR3 regions from genomic DNA. The original methods were these. The number of nucleated cells in each sample was estimated by amplification of reference gene primers within the assay. To quantify the absolute abundance of each unique TCRbeta CDR3 rearrangement, sequence reads were collapsed and filtered. Productive Simpson clonality was computed per sample as the square root of Simpson's diversity index over productive rearrangements. TCRdb obtained this table from immuneACCESS and retained in-frame rearrangements with V and J assigned. These tables miss some clones; where compared with another copy, unresolved V genes account for less than half of the shortfall, and the remainder is unexplained. The D gene and trimming were derived from the DNA, and the V and J assignments and clone size from that table. The sample table contains roughly 230,000 clones; only one count was recorded for about 85% of them. The ten top clones hold about 7% of the sample.

From a lookup of the germline V gene, CDR1 and CDR2 are SGDLS and YYNGEE. Taken from cysteine to phenylalanine, the CDR3 has 17 residues. Kept here is only the CDR3 DNA, which spans 51 bases and is read in frame from base 1. Trimming accounts for 4 bases at V and 1 base at J, while the number of junction bases matched to no gene is 12. The specimen sequenced was PBMCs or T cells enriched from blood (not recorded which). The chain is made from TRBV9 and TRBJ1-1, with TRBD1 matching 8 junction bases. This sequence originates from a woman aged 50 to 65 who had been exposed to COVID-19. The DNA is as follows: TGTGCCAGCAGCCCCACCCGGACAGGGTTGGCGAACACTGAAGCTTTCTTT. Translation gives CASSPTRTGLANTEAFF.